This T cell receptor (beta chain) was identified during a study of beta chain features in type 1 diabetes. Germline V gene sequence: CDR1 SGHAT, CDR2 FQNNGV. Germline trimming cut 1 base from V and 4 bases from J; bases unmatched to any gene: 5. CDR3 length: 16 amino acids. Sequencing targeted expressed TCRB transcripts, as all isolated RNA had been reverse transcribed. TCRdb's table, derived via immunoSEQ multiplex PCR, lists solely in-frame clones and lacks some. Among about 220,000 clones, about a tenth were seen once, and the ten largest hold approximately 1.5%. As regards this clone: As yet, its antigen is unknown.

The study, taken as a whole, reports: VDJ junctions from patients with type 1 diabetes contained fewer insertions and more deletions. Moderate but significant shortening of TCRB CDR3s was recorded in all four CD4+ subsets from Type 1 diabetes patients.

This chain links TRBV11-2 with TRBJ2-1, with 9 bases fitting TRBD2. The sample was central memory CD4+ T cells from blood. The TCR comes from a man younger than 35 in good health. This CDR3 is CASSLAGGRVYNEQFF. CDR3 nucleotide sequence: TGTGCCAGCAGCTTAGCGGGCGGGAGGGTATACAATGAGCAGTTCTTC.